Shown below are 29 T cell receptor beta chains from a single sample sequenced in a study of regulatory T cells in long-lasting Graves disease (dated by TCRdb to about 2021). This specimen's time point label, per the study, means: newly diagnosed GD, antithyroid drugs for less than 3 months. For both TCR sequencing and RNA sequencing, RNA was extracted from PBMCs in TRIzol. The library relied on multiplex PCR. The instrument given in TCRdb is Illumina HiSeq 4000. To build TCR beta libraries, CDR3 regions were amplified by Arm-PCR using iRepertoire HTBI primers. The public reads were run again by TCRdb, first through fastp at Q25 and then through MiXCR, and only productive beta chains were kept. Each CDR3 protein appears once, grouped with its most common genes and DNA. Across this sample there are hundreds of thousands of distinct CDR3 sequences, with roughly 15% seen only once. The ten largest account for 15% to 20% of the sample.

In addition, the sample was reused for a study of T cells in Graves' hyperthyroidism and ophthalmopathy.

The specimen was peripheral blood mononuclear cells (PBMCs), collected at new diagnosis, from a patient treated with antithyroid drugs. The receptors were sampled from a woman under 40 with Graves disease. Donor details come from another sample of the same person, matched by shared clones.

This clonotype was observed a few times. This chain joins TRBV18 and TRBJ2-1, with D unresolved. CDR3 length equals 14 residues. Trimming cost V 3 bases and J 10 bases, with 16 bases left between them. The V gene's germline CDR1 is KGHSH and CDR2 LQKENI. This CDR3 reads CASSPMSLRAEQFF. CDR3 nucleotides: TGTGCCAGCTCACCGATGTCTCTTCGGGCCGAGCAGTTCTTC.

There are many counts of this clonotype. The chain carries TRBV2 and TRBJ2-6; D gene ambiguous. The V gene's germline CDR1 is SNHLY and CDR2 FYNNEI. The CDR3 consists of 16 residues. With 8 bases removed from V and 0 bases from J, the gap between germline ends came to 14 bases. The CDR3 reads CASDPTGFSGANVLTF. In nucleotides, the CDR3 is TGTGCCAGCGACCCGACGGGTTTCTCTGGGGCCAACGTCCTGACTTTC.

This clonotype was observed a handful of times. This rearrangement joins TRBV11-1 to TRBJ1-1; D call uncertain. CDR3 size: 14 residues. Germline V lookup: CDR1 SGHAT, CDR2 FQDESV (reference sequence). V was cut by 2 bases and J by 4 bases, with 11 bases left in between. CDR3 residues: CASSLKGQSTEAFF. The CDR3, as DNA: TGTGCCAGCAGCTTAAAGGGTCAGAGCACTGAAGCTTTCTTT.

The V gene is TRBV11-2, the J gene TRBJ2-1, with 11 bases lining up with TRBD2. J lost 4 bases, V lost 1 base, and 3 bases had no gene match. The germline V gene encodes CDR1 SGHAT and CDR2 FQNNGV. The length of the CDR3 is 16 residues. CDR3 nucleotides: TGTGCCAGCAGCTTAGGATCTAGCGGGAGGTACAATGAGCAGTTCTTC. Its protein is CASSLGSSGRYNEQFF.

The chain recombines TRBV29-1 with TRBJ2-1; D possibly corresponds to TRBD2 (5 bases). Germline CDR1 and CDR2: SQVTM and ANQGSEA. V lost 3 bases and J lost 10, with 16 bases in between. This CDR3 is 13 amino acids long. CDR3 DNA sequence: TGCAGCGTTGATACCCCCGGGGAGTGGGAGCAGTTCTTC. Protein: CSVDTPGEWEQFF.

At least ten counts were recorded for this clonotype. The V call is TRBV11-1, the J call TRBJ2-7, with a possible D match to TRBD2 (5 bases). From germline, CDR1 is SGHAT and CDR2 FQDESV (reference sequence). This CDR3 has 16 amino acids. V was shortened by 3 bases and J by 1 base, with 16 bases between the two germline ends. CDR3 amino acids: CASSFSGADPSYEQYF. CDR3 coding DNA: TGTGCCAGCAGCTTCAGTGGAGCGGACCCTTCCTACGAGCAGTACTTC.

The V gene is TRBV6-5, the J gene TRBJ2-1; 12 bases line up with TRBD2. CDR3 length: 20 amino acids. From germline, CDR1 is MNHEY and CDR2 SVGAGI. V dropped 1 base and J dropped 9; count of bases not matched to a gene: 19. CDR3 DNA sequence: TGTGCCAGCAGTTACTATACTAGCGGGAGGTTGGGGCGTCACGGGGGTGAGCAGTTCTTC. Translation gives CASSYYTSGRLGRHGGEQFF.

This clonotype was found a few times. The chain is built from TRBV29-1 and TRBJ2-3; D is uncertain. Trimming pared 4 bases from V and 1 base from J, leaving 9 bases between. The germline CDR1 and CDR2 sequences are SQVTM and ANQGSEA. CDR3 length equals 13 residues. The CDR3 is CSVGRVGTDTQYF. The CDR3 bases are TGCAGCGTTGGCCGGGTAGGCACAGATACGCAGTATTTT.

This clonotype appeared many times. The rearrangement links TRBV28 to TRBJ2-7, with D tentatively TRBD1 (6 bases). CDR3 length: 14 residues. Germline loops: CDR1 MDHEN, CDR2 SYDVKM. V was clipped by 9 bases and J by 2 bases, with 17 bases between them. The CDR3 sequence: CASRRQDETYEQYF. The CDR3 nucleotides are TGTGCCAGTCGCAGACAGGATGAAACCTACGAGCAGTACTTC.

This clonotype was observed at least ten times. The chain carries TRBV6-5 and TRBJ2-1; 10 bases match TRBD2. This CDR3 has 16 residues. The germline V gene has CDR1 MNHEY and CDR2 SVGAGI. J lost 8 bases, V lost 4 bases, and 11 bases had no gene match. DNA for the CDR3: TGTGCCAGCAGTTGGCGAGCGGGAGGGCTTACATATGAGCAGTTCTTC. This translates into CASSWRAGGLTYEQFF.

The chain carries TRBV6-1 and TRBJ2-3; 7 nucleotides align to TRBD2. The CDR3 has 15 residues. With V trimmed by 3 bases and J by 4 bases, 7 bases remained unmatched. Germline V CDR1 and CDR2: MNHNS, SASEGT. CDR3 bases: TGTGCCAGCAGTGAGGCTAGCGGTGGTTCAGATACGCAGTATTTT. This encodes CASSEASGGSDTQYF.

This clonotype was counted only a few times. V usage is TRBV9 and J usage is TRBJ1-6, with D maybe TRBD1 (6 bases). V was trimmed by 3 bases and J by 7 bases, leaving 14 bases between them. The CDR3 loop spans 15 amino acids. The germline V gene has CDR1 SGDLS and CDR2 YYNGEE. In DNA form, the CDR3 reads TGTGCCAGCAGCGGAGGGGACACCCCAAATTCACCCCTCCACTTT. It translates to CASSGGDTPNSPLHF.

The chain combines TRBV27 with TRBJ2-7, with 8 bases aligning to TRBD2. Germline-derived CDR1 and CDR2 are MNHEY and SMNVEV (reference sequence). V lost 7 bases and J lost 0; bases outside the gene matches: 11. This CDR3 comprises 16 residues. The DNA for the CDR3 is TGTGCCAGCACCCGCCTAGCGGGCTATAGCTCCTACGAGCAGTACTTC. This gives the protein CASTRLAGYSSYEQYF.

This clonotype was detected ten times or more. The CDR3 DNA is TGTGCCAGCAGCTTGAGCTATATAAGCTCCTACGAGCAGTACTTC. This gives the protein CASSLSYISSYEQYF. V gene TRBV7-2 combines with J gene TRBJ2-7, with no clear D. Germline loops: CDR1 SGHTA, CDR2 FQGNSA. The CDR3 has 15 residues. V was pared by 3 bases and J by 0 bases, with 12 bases between.

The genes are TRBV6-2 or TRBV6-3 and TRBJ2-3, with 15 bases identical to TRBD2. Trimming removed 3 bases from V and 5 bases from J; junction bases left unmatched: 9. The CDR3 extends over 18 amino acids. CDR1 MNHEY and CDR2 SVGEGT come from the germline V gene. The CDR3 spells CASSYTGLAGGPRDTQYF. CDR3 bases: TGTGCCAGCAGTTATACCGGACTAGCGGGAGGGCCGAGAGATACGCAGTATTTT.

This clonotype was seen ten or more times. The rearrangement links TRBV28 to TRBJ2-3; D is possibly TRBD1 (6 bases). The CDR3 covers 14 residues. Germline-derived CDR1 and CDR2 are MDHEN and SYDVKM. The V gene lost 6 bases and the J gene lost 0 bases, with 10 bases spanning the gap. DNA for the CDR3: TGTGCCAGCAGCACAGACAGGAGCACAGATACGCAGTATTTT. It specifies CASSTDRSTDTQYF.

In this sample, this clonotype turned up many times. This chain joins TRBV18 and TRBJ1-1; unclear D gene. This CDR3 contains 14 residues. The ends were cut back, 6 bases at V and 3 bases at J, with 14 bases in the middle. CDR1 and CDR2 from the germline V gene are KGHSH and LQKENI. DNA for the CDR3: TGTGCCAGCTCCCCTCTATTCGGGGACACTGAAGCTTTCTTT. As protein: CASSPLFGDTEAFF.

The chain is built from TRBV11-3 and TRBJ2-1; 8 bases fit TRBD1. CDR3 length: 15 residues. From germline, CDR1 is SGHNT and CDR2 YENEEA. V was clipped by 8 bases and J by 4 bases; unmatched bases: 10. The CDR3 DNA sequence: TGTGCCAGCGGACCACAGAGACAGGGGTACAATGAGCAGTTCTTC. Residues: CASGPQRQGYNEQFF.

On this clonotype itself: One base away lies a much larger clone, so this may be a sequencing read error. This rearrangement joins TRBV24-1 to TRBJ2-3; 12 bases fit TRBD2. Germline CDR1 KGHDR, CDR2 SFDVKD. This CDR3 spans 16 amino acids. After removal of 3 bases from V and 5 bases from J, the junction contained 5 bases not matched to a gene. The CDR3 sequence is CATSDPSGGVQDTQYF. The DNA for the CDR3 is TGTGCCACCAGTGATCCTAGCGGGGGGGTGCAAGATACGCAGTATTTT.

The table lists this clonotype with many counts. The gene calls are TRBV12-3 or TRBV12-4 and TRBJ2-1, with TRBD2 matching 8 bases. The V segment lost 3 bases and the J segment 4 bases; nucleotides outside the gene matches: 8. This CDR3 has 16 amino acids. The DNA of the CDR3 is TGTGCCAGCAGTTTGGAGCGGGAGTTATTATACAATGAGCAGTTCTTC. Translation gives CASSLERELLYNEQFF.

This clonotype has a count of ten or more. CDR3 region: CASSGPNKGQLNQPQHF. The CDR3 nucleotides are TGTGCCAGCAGTGGCCCAAACAAAGGGCAACTCAATCAGCCCCAGCATTTT. The V and J genes are TRBV28 and TRBJ1-5; D is uncertain. CDR1 is MDHEN, CDR2 SYDVKM, per germline. The V gene lost 5 bases and the J gene lost 3 bases, with 20 bases spanning the gap. The length of the CDR3 is 17 residues.

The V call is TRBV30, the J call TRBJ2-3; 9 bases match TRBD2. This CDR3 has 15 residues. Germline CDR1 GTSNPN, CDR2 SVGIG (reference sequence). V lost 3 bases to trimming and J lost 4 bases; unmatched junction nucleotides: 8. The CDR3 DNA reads TGTGCCTGGAGCAACAGGGGCGGGGGGGCAGATACGCAGTATTTT. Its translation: CAWSNRGGGADTQYF.

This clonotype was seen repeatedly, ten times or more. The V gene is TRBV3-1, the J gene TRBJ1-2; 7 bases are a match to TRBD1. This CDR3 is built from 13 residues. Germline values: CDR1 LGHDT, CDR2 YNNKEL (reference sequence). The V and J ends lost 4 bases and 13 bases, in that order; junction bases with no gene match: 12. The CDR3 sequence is CASSRIPGQIGTF. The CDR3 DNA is TGTGCCAGCAGCCGTATCCCGGGACAGATCGGCACCTTC.

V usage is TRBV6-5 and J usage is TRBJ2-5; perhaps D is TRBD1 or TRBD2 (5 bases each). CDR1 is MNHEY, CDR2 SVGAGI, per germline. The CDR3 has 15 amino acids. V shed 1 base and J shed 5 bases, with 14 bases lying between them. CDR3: CASSYWGRTGETQYF. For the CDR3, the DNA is TGTGCCAGCAGTTACTGGGGACGGACGGGGGAGACCCAGTACTTC.

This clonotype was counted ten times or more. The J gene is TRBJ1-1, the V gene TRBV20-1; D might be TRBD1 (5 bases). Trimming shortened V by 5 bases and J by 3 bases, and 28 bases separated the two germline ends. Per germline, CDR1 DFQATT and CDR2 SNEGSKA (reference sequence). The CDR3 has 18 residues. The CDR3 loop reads CSAHIFPRRGSLDTEAFF. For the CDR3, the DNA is TGCAGTGCTCATATCTTTCCTAGAAGGGGATCGTTGGACACTGAAGCTTTCTTT.

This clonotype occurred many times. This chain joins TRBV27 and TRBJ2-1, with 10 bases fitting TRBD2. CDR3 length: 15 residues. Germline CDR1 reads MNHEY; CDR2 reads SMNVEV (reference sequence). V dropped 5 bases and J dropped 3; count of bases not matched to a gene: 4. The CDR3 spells CASSTIAGGYNEQFF. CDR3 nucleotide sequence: TGTGCCAGCAGTACCATAGCGGGAGGCTACAATGAGCAGTTCTTC.

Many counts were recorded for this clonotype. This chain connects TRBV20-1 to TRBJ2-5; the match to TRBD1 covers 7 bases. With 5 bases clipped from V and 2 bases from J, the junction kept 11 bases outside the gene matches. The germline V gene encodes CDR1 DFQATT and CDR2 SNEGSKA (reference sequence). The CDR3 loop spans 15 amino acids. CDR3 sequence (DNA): TGCAGTGCTCCGAACACTGGGACAGTTCAAGAGACCCAGTACTTC. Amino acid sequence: CSAPNTGTVQETQYF.

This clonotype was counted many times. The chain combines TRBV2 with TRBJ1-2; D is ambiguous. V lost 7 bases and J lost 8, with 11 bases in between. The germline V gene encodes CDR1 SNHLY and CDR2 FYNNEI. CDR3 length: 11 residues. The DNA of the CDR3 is TGTGCCAGCACGGGGTCTCGGGGCTACACCTTC. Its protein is CASTGSRGYTF.

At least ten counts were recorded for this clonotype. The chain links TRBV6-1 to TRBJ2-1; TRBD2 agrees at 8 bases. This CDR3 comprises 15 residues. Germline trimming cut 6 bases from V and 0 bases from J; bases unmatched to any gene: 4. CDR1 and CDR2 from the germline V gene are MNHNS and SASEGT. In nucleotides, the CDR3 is TGTGCCAGCAGAGAGAGCGGGAGCTCCTACAATGAGCAGTTCTTC. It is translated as CASRESGSSYNEQFF.